These 14 T cell receptor beta chains came from one sample sequenced in a study of blood T cell repertoires in COVID-19. Data came from immunoSEQ multiplex PCR; TCRdb stores just in-frame clones and leaves some out. The sample shows under 140,000 clones, approximately 82% of them seen only once. The sequenced material came from peripheral blood. The source is a woman at least 80 years old with acute or convalescent COVID-19.

V usage is TRBV6-6 and J usage is TRBJ2-7; 8 positions match TRBD2. The germline gives CDR1 MNHNY, CDR2 SVGAGI (reference sequence). This CDR3 contains 15 residues. V trimming: 6 bases; J trimming: 3 bases; junction bases outside the gene matches: 10. The CDR3 reads CASRPGSGIIYEQYF. CDR3 nucleotide sequence: TGTGCCAGCAGGCCCGGTAGCGGGATAATCTACGAGCAGTACTTC.

CDR3 protein: CASRSQGSYEQYF. The CDR3 DNA follows: TGTGCCAGCAGAAGTCAGGGAAGCTACGAGCAGTACTTC. The chain is built from TRBV25-1 and TRBJ2-7; tentatively, D is TRBD1 (5 bases). This CDR3 region has 13 residues. V dropped 6 bases and J dropped 3 bases, with 12 bases sitting between them. From germline, CDR1 is MGHDK and CDR2 SYGVNS.

This chain uses TRBV5-1 with TRBJ1-2; D not resolved. CDR1 and CDR2 (germline): SGHRS, YFSETQ. V lost 0 bases, J lost 1 base, and 7 bases lay in between. The CDR3 is made up of 14 amino acids. CDR3 region: CASSLEGDNYGYTF. The CDR3 DNA sequence: TGCGCCAGCAGCTTGGAAGGAGATAACTATGGCTACACCTTC. Supplemented by reference TRBV5-1 and TRBJ1-2, the full variable domain reads KAGVTQTPRYLIKTRGQQVTLSCSPISGHRSVSWYQQTPGQGLQFLFEYFSETQRNKGNFPGRFSGRQFSNSRSEMNVSTLELGDSALYLCASSLEGDNYGYTFGSGTRLTVV.

This chain joins TRBV5-1 and TRBJ1-6, with D possibly TRBD1 on 6 matching bases. Per the germline V gene, CDR1 is SGHRS and CDR2 is YFSETQ. The germline V and J ends were trimmed by 0 bases and 2 bases, with 9 bases remaining between them. The CDR3 runs to 16 residues. The chain's CDR3 is CASSLAGGPYNSPLHF. In DNA, the CDR3 is TGCGCCAGCAGCTTGGCCGGGGGGCCCTATAATTCACCCCTCCACTTT.

DNA of the CDR3: TGCGCCAGCAGCTTGAATCCGGGAAGCTCCTACAATGAGCAGTTCTTC. This encodes CASSLNPGSSYNEQFF. The chain recombines TRBV5-1 with TRBJ2-1; TRBD2 is a possible D gene (5 bases). CDR1 and CDR2 from the germline V gene are SGHRS and YFSETQ. V was clipped by 1 base and J by 0 bases, with 11 bases between them. This CDR3 contains 16 residues. Based on the CDR3 plus reference TRBV5-1 and TRBJ2-1, the full variable domain is KAGVTQTPRYLIKTRGQQVTLSCSPISGHRSVSWYQQTPGQGLQFLFEYFSETQRNKGNFPGRFSGRQFSNSRSEMNVSTLELGDSALYLCASSLNPGSSYNEQFFGPGTRLTVL.

The chain is built from TRBV11-2 and TRBJ2-5; the D is unclear. The CDR3 is 14 residues long. V gave up 1 base and J gave up 2 bases, with 8 bases separating them. Germline V gene sequence: CDR1 SGHAT, CDR2 FQNNGV. The CDR3 nucleotides read TGTGCCAGCAGCTTAGGGCTTTGGCAAGAGACCCAGTACTTC. This sequence encodes CASSLGLWQETQYF. Full variable domain (remainder filled in from reference TRBV11-2 and TRBJ2-5): EAGVAQSPRYKIIEKRQSVAFWCNPISGHATLYWYQQILGQGPKLLIQFQNNGVVDDSQLPKDRFSAERLKGVDSTLKIQPAKLEDSAVYLCASSLGLWQETQYFGPGTRLLVL.

The rearrangement links TRBV7-8 to TRBJ2-3; 8 nucleotides line up with TRBD2. Germline loops: CDR1 SGHVS, CDR2 FQNEAQ. This CDR3 is built from 16 residues. V dropped 4 bases and J dropped 2; count of bases not matched to a gene: 8. CDR3 in DNA: TGTGCCAGCAGCTCCGTAGCGGGACTATTCACAGATACGCAGTATTTT. Protein product: CASSSVAGLFTDTQYF.

This clone has more than one count but fewer than ten. The chain links TRBV9 to TRBJ2-2; D gene uncertain. The CDR3 runs 14 residues. Deletions cut 0 bases from V and 6 bases from J, with 9 bases between. CDR1 is SGDLS, CDR2 YYNGEE, per germline. CDR3 in amino acids: CASSVGSSAGELFF. The DNA for the CDR3 is TGTGCCAGCAGCGTAGGGAGTTCGGCCGGGGAGCTGTTTTTT.

The gene calls are TRBV19 and TRBJ1-5; 7 bases line up with TRBD1. Germline V gene sequence: CDR1 LNHDA, CDR2 SQIVND (reference sequence). CDR3 length: 14 residues. V was clipped by 3 bases and J by 3 bases; unmatched bases: 2. The CDR3 region has the DNA TGTGCCAGTAGTATGGGACAGTACAATCAGCCCCAGCATTTT. Protein sequence: CASSMGQYNQPQHF.

The J gene is TRBJ2-1, the V gene TRBV6-6; TRBD2 matches 10 bases. Trimming took 0 bases from V and 9 from J; bases not matched to a gene: 5. CDR1 is MNHNY, CDR2 SVGAGI, per germline (reference sequence). The CDR3 loop spans 15 amino acids. CDR3 in DNA: TGTGCCAGCAGTTACTCCACTAGCGGGGTTGGTGAGCAGTTCTTC. Translated, it gives CASSYSTSGVGEQFF.

The chain is built from TRBV28 and TRBJ1-4; D gene unclear. CDR1 MDHEN and CDR2 SYDVKM come from the germline V gene. V was shortened by 6 bases and J by 5 bases, with 10 bases between the two germline ends. The CDR3 is 13 residues long. The CDR3 loop reads CASRPSANEKLFF. DNA of the CDR3: TGTGCCAGCAGGCCGAGTGCAAATGAAAAACTGTTTTTT.

This rearrangement joins TRBV9 to TRBJ1-2; D not resolved. CDR1 SGDLS and CDR2 YYNGEE come from the germline V gene. The CDR3 loop spans 15 amino acids. Trimming left V 2 bases short and J 8 bases short, with 19 bases between. In DNA, the CDR3 is TGTGCCAGCAGCGTCACCCCCTGGAACCCGGAGGGCTACACCTTC. Translation gives CASSVTPWNPEGYTF.

V and J are TRBV19 and TRBJ1-1; D uncertain. The germline V and J ends were trimmed by 5 bases and 1 base, with 11 bases remaining between them. The CDR3 loop spans 14 amino acids. CDR1 is LNHDA, CDR2 SQIVND, per germline (reference sequence). CDR3 bases: TGTGCCAGTAGTGTCGCGGGATCGAACACTGAAGCTTTCTTT. This gives the protein CASSVAGSNTEAFF.

The chain is built from TRBV7-6 and TRBJ2-6; weak D call: TRBD2 (5 bases). The CDR3 covers 13 residues. With 8 bases removed from V and 0 bases from J, the gap between germline ends came to 5 bases. CDR1 and CDR2 (germline): SGHVS, FNYEAQ. The CDR3, as DNA: TGTGCCAGCCGGGACTCTGGGGCCAACGTCCTGACTTTC. Its protein is CASRDSGANVLTF.